The clone carrying this TCR beta chain was seen just once. The assay was immunoSEQ multiplex PCR, and TCRdb's table has in-frame clones only and misses some. The data show around 270,000 clones, more than 75% seen once. This entry belongs to a study of blood T cell repertoires in COVID-19. About the study: The origin of the acute and convalescent COVID-19 samples was the United States, Italy and Spain.

Germline CDR1 and CDR2: SGHRS and YFSETQ. The CDR3 contains 17 residues. Trimming shortened V by 1 base and J by 5 bases, and 21 bases separated the two germline ends. This sequence originates from a man aged 35 to 55 who had recovered from COVID-19. Material: peripheral blood. The chain is built from TRBV5-1 and TRBJ2-5; no clear D. DNA for the CDR3: TGCGCCAGCAGCTTGTCCAGCACTGCTAGGATTTACGAGACCCAGTACTTC. It is translated as CASSLSSTARIYETQYF.